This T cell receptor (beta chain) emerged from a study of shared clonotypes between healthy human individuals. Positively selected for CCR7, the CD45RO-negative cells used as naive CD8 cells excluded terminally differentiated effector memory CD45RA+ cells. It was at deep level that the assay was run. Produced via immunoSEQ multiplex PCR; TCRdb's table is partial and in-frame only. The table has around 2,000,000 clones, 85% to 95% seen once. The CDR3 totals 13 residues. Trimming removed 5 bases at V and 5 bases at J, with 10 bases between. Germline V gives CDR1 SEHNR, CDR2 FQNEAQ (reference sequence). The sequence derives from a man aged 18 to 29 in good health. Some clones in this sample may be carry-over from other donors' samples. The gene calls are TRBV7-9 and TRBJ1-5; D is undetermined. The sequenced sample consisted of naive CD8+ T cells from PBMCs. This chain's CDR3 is CASSHHGDQPQHF. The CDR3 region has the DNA TGTGCCAGCAGCCACCACGGTGATCAGCCCCAGCATTTT.